These 8 T cell receptor beta chains originate from one sample sequenced in a study of blood T cell repertoires in COVID-19. Generated by immunoSEQ multiplex PCR, the TCRdb table keeps only in-frame clones and is missing some. This table has some 400,000 clones, roughly nine tenths appearing once. Sequenced input: PBMCs or T cells enriched from blood (not recorded which). These receptors were taken from a man younger than 45 who had recovered from COVID-19.

The genes are TRBV3-1 (or the pseudogene TRBV3-2) and TRBJ2-7; the D is unclear. The germline CDR1 and CDR2 sequences are LGHDT and YNNKEL (reference sequence). The CDR3 runs to 14 residues. V lost 1 base to trimming and J lost 5 bases, with 12 bases between them. The CDR3 region is CASSQVYAVHEQYF. The CDR3 bases are TGTGCCAGCAGCCAAGTCTACGCCGTCCACGAGCAGTACTTC.

Here the CDR3 reads CASSLEGLAGVEQYF. The DNA of the CDR3 is TGTGCCAGCAGCTTAGAGGGACTAGCGGGAGTCGAGCAGTACTTC. The V call is TRBV7-2, the J call TRBJ2-7; 14 nucleotides line up with TRBD2. The germline V gene has CDR1 SGHTA and CDR2 FQGNSA. The junction had 2 bases not matched to a gene; V was cut back by 1 base and J by 6 bases. This CDR3 contains 15 residues.

The chain recombines TRBV19 with TRBJ2-3, with 7 bases matching TRBD2. Germline V CDR1 and CDR2: LNHDA, SQIVND (reference sequence). This CDR3 is built from 15 residues. The V segment lost 3 bases and the J segment 2 bases; nucleotides outside the gene matches: 5. The CDR3 loop is CASSMGGSSTDTQYF. In DNA, the CDR3 is TGTGCCAGTAGTATGGGCGGGAGTTCCACAGATACGCAGTATTTT. Combining the CDR3 with reference TRBV19 and TRBJ2-3 gives the whole variable domain DGGITQSPKYLFRKEGQNVTLSCEQNLNHDAMYWYRQDPGQGLRLIYYSQIVNDFQKGDIAEGYSVSREKKESFPLTVTSAQKNPTAFYLCASSMGGSSTDTQYFGPGTRLTVL.

The chain is built from TRBV6-5 and TRBJ1-1; 9 positions match TRBD1. Germline trimming cut 5 bases from V and 5 bases from J; bases unmatched to any gene: 6. The CDR3 contains 14 residues. CDR1 is MNHEY, CDR2 SVGAGI, per germline. CDR3 nucleotides: TGTGCCAGCAGTCAGGGACAGGGAGATACTGAAGCTTTCTTT. Protein sequence: CASSQGQGDTEAFF.

The V gene is TRBV5-1, the J gene TRBJ2-5; 13 nucleotides agree with TRBD2. Per germline, CDR1 SGHRS and CDR2 YFSETQ. This CDR3 comprises 18 residues. V lost 0 bases to trimming and J lost 0 bases; unmatched junction nucleotides: 5. The CDR3 DNA reads as TGCGCCAGCAGCTTGGGGACTAGCGGGAGCCGTAACCAAGAGACCCAGTACTTC. Translation gives CASSLGTSGSRNQETQYF. Full variable domain (rest looked up from reference TRBV5-1 and TRBJ2-5): KAGVTQTPRYLIKTRGQQVTLSCSPISGHRSVSWYQQTPGQGLQFLFEYFSETQRNKGNFPGRFSGRQFSNSRSEMNVSTLELGDSALYLCASSLGTSGSRNQETQYFGPGTRLLVL.

The chain employs TRBV12-3 or TRBV12-4 and TRBJ1-1; D might be TRBD1 (5 bases). V was trimmed by 6 bases and J by 7 bases, leaving 12 bases between them. The CDR3 is 12 residues long. The CDR3 sequence: CASSLTGVEAFF. The CDR3, as DNA: TGTGCCAGCAGCCTCACGGGGGTTGAAGCTTTCTTT.

This chain uses TRBV7-8 with TRBJ2-7, with 7 bases identical to TRBD1. V was clipped by 4 bases and J by 7 bases; unmatched bases: 7. From germline, CDR1 is SGHVS and CDR2 FQNEAQ. The length of the CDR3 is 13 residues. The CDR3 reads CASSSGGVVEQYF. In DNA, the CDR3 is TGTGCCAGCAGCTCAGGGGGAGTAGTGGAGCAGTACTTC.

The V gene is TRBV7-9, the J gene TRBJ1-1; 7 bases agree with TRBD1. In germline, CDR1 is SEHNR, CDR2 FQNEAQ (reference sequence). Trimming removed 5 bases from V and 1 base from J; junction bases left unmatched: 7. This CDR3 is 15 amino acids long. The CDR3 spells CASSPSTGTNTEAFF. CDR3 sequence (DNA): TGTGCCAGCAGCCCGTCGACAGGGACGAACACTGAAGCTTTCTTT.